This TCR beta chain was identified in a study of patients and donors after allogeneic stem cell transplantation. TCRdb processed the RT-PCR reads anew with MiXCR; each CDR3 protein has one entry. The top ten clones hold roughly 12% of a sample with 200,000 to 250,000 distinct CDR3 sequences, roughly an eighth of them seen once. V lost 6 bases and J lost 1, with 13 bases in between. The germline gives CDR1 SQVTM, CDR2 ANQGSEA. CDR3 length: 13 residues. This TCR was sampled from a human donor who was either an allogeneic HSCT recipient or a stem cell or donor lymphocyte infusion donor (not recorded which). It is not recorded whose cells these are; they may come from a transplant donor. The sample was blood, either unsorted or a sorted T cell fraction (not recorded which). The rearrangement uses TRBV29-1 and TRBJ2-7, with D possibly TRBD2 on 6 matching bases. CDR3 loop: CSVQVGGSYEQYF. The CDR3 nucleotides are TGCAGCGTGCAGGTCGGGGGATCCTACGAGCAGTACTTC.